The source of this TCR beta chain is a study of blood T cell repertoires in COVID-19. Study summary: Whether acute or convalescent, the COVID-19 samples came from the United States, Italy and Spain. Nucleic acid was either cDNA or gDNA, and it came from T cells, B-cell-depleted T cells, or PBMCs.

In the original analysis: Reference gene primer amplification in the assay estimated nucleated cell counts. Method: immunoSEQ multiplex PCR; TCRdb's copy keeps in-frame clones and lacks some. Clonal size and the V and J genes are those of that table, whereas D and trimming came from the DNA. The table shows 120,000 or so clones, with 70% to 90% occurring only once. The receptor's source is a man in his forties or fifties with acute or convalescent COVID-19. The sequenced sample was peripheral blood.

CDR3 residues: CASSLASGNGYTF. DNA of the CDR3: TGTGCCAGCAGCTTGGCATCAGGGAATGGCTACACCTTC. The rearrangement joins TRBV5-4 to TRBJ1-2; a weak D match, TRBD1 (5 bases). Germline V lookup: CDR1 SGHNT, CDR2 YYREEE (reference sequence). The CDR3 extends over 13 amino acids. V was clipped by 0 bases and J by 6 bases, with 9 bases between them.